This T cell receptor beta chain stems from a study of blood T cells in healthy people across ages. CDR1 is KGHDR, CDR2 SFDVKD, per germline. Losses at the gene ends were 2 bases for V and 4 bases for J; bases not matched to a gene: 16. CDR3 length equals 20 residues. The use of a sample-barcoded 5' primer and a J-beta primer mix characterized a second PCR of roughly 6 to 11 cycles. TCRdb itself ran the 5' RACE reads through MiXCR, one entry per CDR3 protein. The sample yields 1 million or so distinct CDR3 sequences, 40% to 45% seen once. The receptor's source is a woman in her fifties or sixties in good health. The rearrangement uses TRBV24-1 and TRBJ2-1; 10 positions match TRBD2. The sample consisted of blood. The CDR3 region has the DNA TGTGCCACCAGTGATTGGCAGAGAAGAAAAGCGGGAGGGCCGTACAATGAGCAGTTCTTC. This gives the protein CATSDWQRRKAGGPYNEQFF.